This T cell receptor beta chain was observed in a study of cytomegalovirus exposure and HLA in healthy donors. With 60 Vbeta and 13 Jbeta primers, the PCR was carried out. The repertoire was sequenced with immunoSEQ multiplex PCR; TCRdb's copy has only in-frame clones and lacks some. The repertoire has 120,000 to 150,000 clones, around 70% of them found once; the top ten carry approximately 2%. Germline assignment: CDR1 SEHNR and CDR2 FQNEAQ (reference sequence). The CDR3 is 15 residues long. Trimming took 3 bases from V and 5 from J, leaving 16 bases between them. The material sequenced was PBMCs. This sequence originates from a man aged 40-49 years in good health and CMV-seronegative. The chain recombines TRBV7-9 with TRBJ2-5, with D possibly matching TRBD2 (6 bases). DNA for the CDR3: TGTGCCAGCAGCTTTCAGCCCTCGGGGGTCGAGACCCAGTACTTC. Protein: CASSFQPSGVETQYF.